This T cell receptor beta chain was sequenced in a study of cytomegalovirus exposure and HLA in healthy donors. Points from the study as a whole: An analysis was carried out at a later point. It showed that HLA-associated TCR beta chains were more clonally expanded than equally common non-associated chains.

Vbeta (60) and Jbeta (13) primers were used in the PCR. Assay used: immunoSEQ multiplex PCR; TCRdb lists only in-frame clones, some missing. The profile covers approximately 110,000 clones, with about 70% appearing a single time and approximately 4.4% taken by the ten largest. This CDR3 comprises 14 residues. Germline V gene sequence: CDR1 SGHNT, CDR2 YYREEE (reference sequence). The germline V and J ends were trimmed by 1 base and 5 bases, with 13 bases remaining between them. Concerning this clone itself: Antigen specificity is unknown.

J is TRBJ2-7 and V is TRBV5-4; D remains unclear. Sequencing was performed on PBMCs. The clonotype comes from a man aged 25 to 40 in good health and CMV-seropositive. CDR3 in amino acids: CASSLKAGQDEQYF. The CDR3 DNA sequence: TGTGCCAGCAGCTTGAAGGCAGGTCAGGACGAGCAGTACTTC.